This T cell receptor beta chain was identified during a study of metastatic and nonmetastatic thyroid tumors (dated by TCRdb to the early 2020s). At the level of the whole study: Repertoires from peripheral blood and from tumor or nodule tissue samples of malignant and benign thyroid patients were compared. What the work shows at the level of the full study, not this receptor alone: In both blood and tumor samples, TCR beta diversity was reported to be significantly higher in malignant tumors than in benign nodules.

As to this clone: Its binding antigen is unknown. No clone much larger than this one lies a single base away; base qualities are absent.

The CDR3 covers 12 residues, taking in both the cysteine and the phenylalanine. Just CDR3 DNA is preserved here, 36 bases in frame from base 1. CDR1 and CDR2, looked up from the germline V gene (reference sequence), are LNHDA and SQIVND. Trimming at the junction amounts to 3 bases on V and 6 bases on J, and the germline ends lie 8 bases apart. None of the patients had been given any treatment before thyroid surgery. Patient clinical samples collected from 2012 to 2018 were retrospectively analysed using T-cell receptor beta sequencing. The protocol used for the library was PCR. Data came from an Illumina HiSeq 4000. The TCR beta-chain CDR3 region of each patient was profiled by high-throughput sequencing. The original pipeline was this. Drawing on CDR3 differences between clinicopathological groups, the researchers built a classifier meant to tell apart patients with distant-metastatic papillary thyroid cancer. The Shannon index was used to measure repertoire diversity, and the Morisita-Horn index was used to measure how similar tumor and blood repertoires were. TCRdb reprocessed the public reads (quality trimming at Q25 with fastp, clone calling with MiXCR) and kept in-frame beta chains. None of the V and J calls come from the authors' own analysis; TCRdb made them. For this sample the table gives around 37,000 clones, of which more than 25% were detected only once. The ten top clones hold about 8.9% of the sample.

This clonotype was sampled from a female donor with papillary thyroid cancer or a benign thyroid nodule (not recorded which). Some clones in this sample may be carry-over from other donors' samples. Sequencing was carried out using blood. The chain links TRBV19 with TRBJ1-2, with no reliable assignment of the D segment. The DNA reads TGTGCCAGTAGTATGCCCAGACATGGCTACACCTTC. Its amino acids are CASSMPRHGYTF.